This T cell receptor beta chain was captured by sequencing in a study of cytomegalovirus exposure and HLA in healthy donors. Study-level information: Genotyping of some 400 donors showed that roughly 80% belonged to the Caucasian-associated ancestry cluster. Study outcomes and limitations: The records held CMV serostatus as the only immune exposure information. In an earlier analysis, about 87% or about 30%: the productive usage of most TCR beta V segments.

Primers: 60 Vbeta forward and 13 Jbeta reverse. Produced via immunoSEQ multiplex PCR; TCRdb's table is partial and in-frame only. The table records approximately 100,000 clones, around three quarters of them present only once. Turning to this clone: Its specificity is not known.

The CDR3 length is 11 residues. Trimming cost V 4 bases and J 5 bases, with 6 bases left between them. Germline V lookup: CDR1 SEHNR, CDR2 FQNEAQ (reference sequence). V and J are TRBV7-9 and TRBJ2-7, with D possibly being TRBD1 (5 bases). Sequenced material: PBMCs. This TCR came from a female donor in good health and CMV-seropositive. CDR3 coding DNA: TGTGCCAGCAGCTCCAGGGACGAGCAGTACTTC. The encoded protein is CASSSRDEQYF.